Reported below is one T cell receptor beta chain. The data derive from a study of T cell changes during pregnancy in multiple sclerosis. Germline V lookup: CDR1 SGDLS, CDR2 YYNGEE. Deletions cut 0 bases from V and 5 bases from J, with 12 bases between. This CDR3 comprises 14 residues. This table comes from immunoSEQ multiplex PCR, and its TCRdb copy is limited to in-frame clones, with some not included. The sample consists of under 130,000 clones, about 90% of them appearing once. The specimen comprised peripheral blood, sampled after pregnancy. This sequence joins TRBV9 and TRBJ2-7; D may be TRBD2 (6 bases). The sequence was obtained from a female donor with multiple sclerosis, enrolled in a pregnancy study. The CDR3 sequence: CASSVGLASHEQYF. In DNA form, the CDR3 reads TGTGCCAGCAGCGTAGGGCTAGCGAGTCACGAGCAGTACTTC.